This entry concerns a single T cell receptor beta chain. The antigen remains unidentified. The sample originates from a study of shared clonotypes between healthy human individuals. Study as a whole: Per-donor plates numbered three CD4 naive, three CD4 memory, two CD8 naive and one CD8 memory. The study, taken as a whole, reports: Estimated richness values were generally larger in naive subsets than in memory subsets. Rarefaction gave evidence that sorted-subset sequencing remained incomplete despite large depth. Clonotypes shared by all four donors outscored non-shared clonotypes in generation probability.

The data were produced by immunoSEQ multiplex PCR, yet TCRdb's version contains in-frame clones alone and is incomplete. The sample carries around 1.4 million clones, about 98.5% recorded once. CDR3 length: 16 residues. Trimming stripped 5 bases from V and 3 bases from J, with 17 bases between. Germline V lookup: CDR1 SEHNR, CDR2 FQNEAQ (reference sequence). This sequence originates from a young man in good health. Sequencing used naive CD4+ T cells sorted from blood. Noted subset: CD45RA+ positively selected. The chain combines TRBV7-9 with TRBJ1-5; TRBD1 might be the D (6 bases). CDR3 protein: CASSQSRDNDNQPQHF. The CDR3 DNA sequence: TGTGCCAGCAGCCAAAGCCGGGACAACGACAATCAGCCCCAGCATTTT.